The 30 T cell receptor beta chains reported below all come from one sample, sequenced in a study of blood T cell repertoires in COVID-19. TCRdb keeps only in-frame clones here, not all; method: immunoSEQ multiplex PCR. This sample has a few hundred thousand clones; roughly 90% occur once, and the top ten carry 2% to 2.5%. The sequenced sample consisted of peripheral blood. The origin of the receptors is a woman in her forties or fifties with acute or convalescent COVID-19.

J is TRBJ2-2 and V is TRBV10-3; D not resolved. Trimming stripped 2 bases from V and 2 bases from J, with 6 bases between. Per germline, CDR1 ENHRY and CDR2 SYGVKD. The length of the CDR3 is 14 residues. The DNA of the CDR3 is TGTGCCATCAGTGAGGCACACAACACCGGGGAGCTGTTTTTT. Translated, it gives CAISEAHNTGELFF.

This clone was recorded only once. This sequence joins TRBV18 and TRBJ2-5; D is undetermined. Trimming shortened V by 5 bases and J by 0 bases, and 4 bases separated the two germline ends. Germline CDR1 is KGHSH and CDR2 is LQKENI. The CDR3 has 12 residues. CDR3 DNA sequence: TGTGCCAGCTCAGAGTACCAAGAGACCCAGTACTTC. Translated: CASSEYQETQYF.

The CDR3 coding sequence is TGTGCCAGCAGTTACCCCGGGACAGCTGGGGCCAACGTCCTGACTTTC. It specifies CASSYPGTAGANVLTF. The rearrangement joins TRBV6-2 or TRBV6-3 to TRBJ2-6; TRBD1 matches 7 bases. Germline values: CDR1 MNHEY, CDR2 SVGEGT. The length of the CDR3 is 16 residues. V lost 2 bases and J lost 2; bases outside the gene matches: 3.

This clone occurred once. J is TRBJ2-1 and V is TRBV6-2 or TRBV6-3; 8 bases are a match to TRBD2. The CDR3 is 15 residues long. V lost 6 bases and J lost 3; bases outside the gene matches: 7. Germline CDR1 is MNHEY and CDR2 is SVGEGT. In DNA, the CDR3 is TGTGCCAGCAGATACGGGGGGGCCCTCTACAATGAGCAGTTCTTC. Translated, it gives CASRYGGALYNEQFF.

The gene calls are TRBV6-5 and TRBJ1-2; no firm D call. The germline V and J ends were trimmed by 6 bases and 8 bases, with 16 bases remaining between them. CDR1 is MNHEY, CDR2 SVGAGI, per germline. The CDR3 has 13 amino acids. This CDR3 is CASSLNPSRGYTF. The CDR3 nucleotides read TGTGCCAGCAGCTTAAACCCCTCCCGGGGCTACACCTTC.

This chain joins TRBV13 and TRBJ2-3; 12 positions match TRBD2. V lost 2 bases and J lost 2; bases outside the gene matches: 2. Germline V CDR1 and CDR2: PRHDT, FYEKMQ (reference sequence). The CDR3 contains 16 residues. The CDR3 region has the DNA TGTGCCAGCAGCTTATGGACTAGCGGGGTCACAGATACGCAGTATTTT. Translation: CASSLWTSGVTDTQYF.

In its sample, this clone was seen a few times. V usage is TRBV4-1 and J usage is TRBJ2-3, with D perhaps TRBD2 (5 bases). V was cut by 2 bases and J by 4 bases, with 7 bases left in between. The CDR3 has 13 residues. Germline CDR1 is MGHRA and CDR2 is YSYEKL. The chain's CDR3 is CASSQPGADTQYF. In DNA, the CDR3 is TGCGCCAGCAGCCAACCCGGGGCAGATACGCAGTATTTT.

This chain joins TRBV6-1 and TRBJ2-3, with a tentative D call TRBD1 (6 bases). The CDR3 consists of 15 residues. The V end lost 2 bases, the J end lost 1 base, and 10 bases lay between the germline ends. Germline CDR1 MNHNS, CDR2 SASEGT. CDR3: CASSEYRDGTDTQYF. In nucleotides, the CDR3 is TGTGCCAGCAGTGAATACAGGGACGGCACAGATACGCAGTATTTT.

CDR3 DNA sequence: TGTGCCAGCTCCCCGAGATCGACAGGACAAGAGACCCAGTACTTC. Protein sequence: CASSPRSTGQETQYF. The chain recombines TRBV18 with TRBJ2-5; maybe TRBD1 (6 bases). The V end was cut by 6 bases, the J end by 2 bases, with 16 bases between. Germline values: CDR1 KGHSH, CDR2 LQKENI. There are 15 residues in the CDR3.

The chain is built from TRBV3-1 (or the pseudogene TRBV3-2) and TRBJ1-1, with TRBD1 identical over 11 bases. The CDR3 is 15 amino acids. With V trimmed by 4 bases and J by 5 bases, 6 bases remained unmatched. Germline V gene lookup returns CDR1 LGHDT and CDR2 YNNKEL (reference sequence). CDR3 in amino acids: CASSPGTGGSTEAFF. CDR3 DNA: TGTGCCAGCAGCCCCGGGACAGGGGGAAGTACTGAAGCTTTCTTT.

This clone showed up just a few times. The rearrangement links TRBV2 to TRBJ1-5, with D uncertain. Germline CDR1 reads SNHLY; CDR2 reads FYNNEI. V was clipped by 1 base and J by 8 bases, with 9 bases between them. The CDR3 sequence is 13 residues long. CDR3 sequence: CASSEVREEPQHF. The CDR3 region has the DNA TGTGCCAGCAGTGAAGTCCGTGAGGAGCCCCAGCATTTT.

CDR3 bases: TGTGCCAGCAGCTTGCAGGCTGCGCATTCACCCCTCCACTTT. Translated: CASSLQAAHSPLHF. V usage is TRBV7-8 and J usage is TRBJ1-6; D not certain. CDR3 length equals 14 residues. Trimming took 3 bases from V and 8 from J, leaving 11 bases between them. Germline V gives CDR1 SGHVS, CDR2 FQNEAQ.

This clone was seen more than once but under ten times. J is TRBJ1-2 and V is TRBV11-2; 9 bases line up with TRBD1. The germline V gene has CDR1 SGHAT and CDR2 FQNNGV. The J segment lost 8 bases and the V segment lost 5 bases, leaving 9 bases of the junction unmatched. This CDR3 region has 14 residues. CDR3 residues: CASSLSGQGGGYTF. In nucleotides, the CDR3 is TGTGCCAGCAGCCTCTCGGGACAGGGAGGGGGCTACACCTTC.

This sequence joins TRBV2 and TRBJ1-6; 10 bases align to TRBD1. The J segment lost 10 bases and the V segment lost 4 bases, leaving 7 bases of the junction unmatched. Germline-derived CDR1 and CDR2 are SNHLY and FYNNEI. The CDR3 length is 15 residues. CDR3 in amino acids: CASSGMTGGQSPLHF. Written as DNA, the CDR3 is TGTGCCAGCAGTGGGATGACAGGGGGCCAATCACCCCTCCACTTT.

The chain joins TRBV5-5 to TRBJ2-2, with TRBD1 identical over 9 bases. CDR1 is SGHKS and CDR2 is YYEKEE in the germline V gene (reference sequence). The CDR3 loop spans 14 amino acids. Unmatched junction bases numbered 5, after V lost 6 bases and J lost 5 bases. In nucleotides, the CDR3 is TGTGCCAGCACGGGACAGGGTTTGACCGGGGAGCTGTTTTTT. It codes for CASTGQGLTGELFF. The full variable domain, in which reference TRBV5-5 and TRBJ2-2 provide the parts outside the CDR3, is DAGVTQSPTHLIKTRGQQVTLRCSPISGHKSVSWYQQVLGQGPQFIFQYYEKEERGRGNFPDRFSARQFPNYSSELNVNALLLGDSALYLCASTGQGLTGELFFGEGSRLTVL.

The chain has TRBV6-2 or TRBV6-3 and TRBJ2-7; TRBD1 aligns across 8 bases. Germline CDR1 MNHEY, CDR2 SVGEGT. V gave up 4 bases and J gave up 5 bases; unmatched junction bases: 10. There are 15 residues in the CDR3. CDR3 nucleotide sequence: TGTGCCAGCAGTTCGTTTCAGGGGGCTTCCCACGAGCAGTACTTC. The encoded protein is CASSSFQGASHEQYF.

V is TRBV3-1 (or the pseudogene TRBV3-2) and J is TRBJ1-3, with TRBD1 as a possible D gene (6 bases). The CDR3 is made up of 16 amino acids. From germline, CDR1 is LGHDT and CDR2 YNNKEL (reference sequence). V lost 4 bases and J lost 0, with 13 bases in between. DNA for the CDR3: TGTGCCAGCAGCCTCCGACAGGACAACTCTGGAAACACCATATATTTT. Translated: CASSLRQDNSGNTIYF.

The chain joins TRBV30 to TRBJ1-5; weak D call: TRBD1 (5 bases). The V and J ends lost 1 base and 4 bases respectively, with 11 bases between them. Germline assignment: CDR1 GTSNPN and CDR2 SVGIG (reference sequence). This CDR3 is built from 14 residues. CDR3 nucleotides: TGTGCCTGGAGTGACTTCAGACAGAATCAGCCCCAGCATTTT. Amino acid sequence: CAWSDFRQNQPQHF.

This chain uses TRBV7-2 with TRBJ2-7, with TRBD2 identical over 8 bases. This CDR3 is 14 amino acids long. V gave up 4 bases and J gave up 4 bases; unmatched junction bases: 6. Germline V gene lookup returns CDR1 SGHTA and CDR2 FQGNSA. CDR3 nucleotide sequence: TGTGCCAGCAGCTCTCGGGGGGGCCAGTACGAGCAGTACTTC. Protein sequence: CASSSRGGQYEQYF.

This chain joins TRBV24-1 and TRBJ2-2, with a possible D match to TRBD2 (6 bases). V was trimmed by 4 bases and J by 2 bases, leaving 10 bases between them. The V gene's germline CDR1 is KGHDR and CDR2 SFDVKD. This CDR3 has 15 residues. The CDR3 nucleotides are TGTGCCACCAGTGAGGCTAGCGATAACACCGGGGAGCTGTTTTTT. This encodes CATSEASDNTGELFF.

The J gene is TRBJ2-1, the V gene TRBV9; D unresolved. Germline lookup yields CDR1 SGDLS and CDR2 YYNGEE. CDR3 size: 15 residues. Trimming stripped 4 bases from V and 0 bases from J, with 11 bases between. CDR3 region: CASSPPPGSYNEQFF. CDR3 nucleotides: TGTGCCAGCAGCCCCCCTCCGGGCTCCTACAATGAGCAGTTCTTC.

This chain links TRBV7-9 with TRBJ2-3; D possibly corresponds to TRBD1 (5 bases). V lost 5 bases and J 1 base, leaving 16 bases between the germline ends. From germline, CDR1 is SEHNR and CDR2 FQNEAQ (reference sequence). The CDR3 has 16 residues. CDR3 DNA sequence: TGTGCCAGCAGCGCCGTCAGGGTCCCTGGCACAGATACGCAGTATTTT. Translation: CASSAVRVPGTDTQYF.

The V gene is TRBV30, the J gene TRBJ1-2; maybe TRBD1 (6 bases). V gave up 3 bases and J gave up 3 bases, with 14 bases separating them. Germline lookup yields CDR1 GTSNPN and CDR2 SVGIG (reference sequence). This CDR3 is 14 amino acids long. CDR3 in DNA: TGTGCCTGGAGCCCCGGACAGCGCCACTATGGCTACACCTTC. It specifies CAWSPGQRHYGYTF.

The chain links TRBV25-1 to TRBJ1-4; 7 bases match TRBD1. From germline, CDR1 is MGHDK and CDR2 SYGVNS. Losses at the gene ends were 11 bases for V and 3 bases for J; bases not matched to a gene: 9. The CDR3 totals 14 residues. The CDR3 coding sequence is TGTGCCTCTTGCCCGACAGGGCCTAATGAAAAACTGTTTTTT. It specifies CASCPTGPNEKLFF.

This clone was detected a few times. The chain recombines TRBV9 with TRBJ2-7; tentatively, D is TRBD2 (7 bases). From germline, CDR1 is SGDLS and CDR2 YYNGEE. This CDR3 contains 14 residues. Trimming removed 3 bases at V and 5 bases at J, with 15 bases between. The CDR3 DNA follows: TGTGCCAGCAGCGCCCAGTGGGGGGGCGACGAGCAGTACTTC. Its protein is CASSAQWGGDEQYF. Supplemented by reference TRBV9 and TRBJ2-7, the full variable domain reads DSGVTQTPKHLITATGQRVTLRCSPRSGDLSVYWYQQSLDQGLQFLIQYYNGEERAKGNILERFSAQQFPDLHSELNLSSLELGDSALYFCASSAQWGGDEQYFGPGTRLTVT.

This chain uses TRBV3-1 (or the pseudogene TRBV3-2) with TRBJ2-3; 11 bases fit TRBD2. This CDR3 has 17 amino acids. V dropped 4 bases and J dropped 4; count of bases not matched to a gene: 10. Per germline, CDR1 LGHDT and CDR2 YNNKEL (reference sequence). The CDR3 nucleotides read TGTGCCAGCAGCCCCTATCTAGCGGGGGGTGGGGCAGATACGCAGTATTTT. Protein: CASSPYLAGGGADTQYF.

The genes are TRBV6-2 or TRBV6-3 and TRBJ2-1, with a possible D match to TRBD2 (7 bases). Trimming took off 4 bases at V and 4 bases at J, with 14 bases between the two ends. CDR1 and CDR2 (germline): MNHEY, SVGEGT. This CDR3 contains 15 residues. The CDR3 spells CASSSGLGGYNEQFF. The CDR3 DNA sequence: TGTGCCAGCAGTTCCGGACTAGGGGGGTACAATGAGCAGTTCTTC.

The chain joins TRBV2 to TRBJ2-2; a possible D gene is TRBD1 (6 bases). V dropped 5 bases and J dropped 4 bases, with 11 bases sitting between them. The CDR3 spans 14 residues. The germline V gene has CDR1 SNHLY and CDR2 FYNNEI. The CDR3 reads CASSLDRSTGELFF. Here the CDR3 DNA reads TGTGCCAGCAGTCTGGACAGATCCACCGGGGAGCTGTTTTTT.

V usage is TRBV25-1 and J usage is TRBJ2-2; TRBD2 matches 8 bases. Per germline, CDR1 MGHDK and CDR2 SYGVNS. The CDR3 covers 15 residues. V trimming: 4 bases; J trimming: 7 bases; junction bases outside the gene matches: 8. The CDR3 reads CASSGPGGRIGELFF. The CDR3, as DNA: TGTGCCAGCAGTGGACCGGGGGGGCGAATCGGGGAGCTGTTTTTT.

The gene calls are TRBV7-3 and TRBJ2-2; 13 nucleotides match TRBD2. The ends lost 3 bases at V and 3 bases at J; junction bases unmatched: 1. Per the germline V gene, CDR1 is SGHTA and CDR2 is FQGTGA. The CDR3 consists of 16 residues. In DNA form, the CDR3 reads TGTGCCAGCAGCTTCGGACTAGCGGGGGACACCGGGGAGCTGTTTTTT. Its protein product is CASSFGLAGDTGELFF. The full variable domain, its missing parts supplied by reference TRBV7-3 and TRBJ2-2, is GAGVSQTPSNKVTEKGKYVELRCDPISGHTALYWYRQSLGQGPEFLIYFQGTGAADDSGLPNDRFFAVRPEGSVSTLKIQRTERGDSAVYLCASSFGLAGDTGELFFGEGSRLTVL.